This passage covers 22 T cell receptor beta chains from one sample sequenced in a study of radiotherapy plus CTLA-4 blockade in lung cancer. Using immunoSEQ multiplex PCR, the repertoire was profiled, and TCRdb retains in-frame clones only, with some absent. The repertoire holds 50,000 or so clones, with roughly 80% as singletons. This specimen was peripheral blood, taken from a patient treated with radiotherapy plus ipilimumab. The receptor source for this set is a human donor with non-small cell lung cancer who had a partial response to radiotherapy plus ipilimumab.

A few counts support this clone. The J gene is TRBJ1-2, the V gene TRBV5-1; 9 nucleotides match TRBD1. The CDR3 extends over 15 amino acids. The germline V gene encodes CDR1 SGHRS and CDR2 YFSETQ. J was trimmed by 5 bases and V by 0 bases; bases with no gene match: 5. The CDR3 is CASSLGTGAWYGYTF. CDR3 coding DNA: TGCGCCAGCAGCTTGGGGACAGGGGCTTGGTATGGCTACACCTTC.

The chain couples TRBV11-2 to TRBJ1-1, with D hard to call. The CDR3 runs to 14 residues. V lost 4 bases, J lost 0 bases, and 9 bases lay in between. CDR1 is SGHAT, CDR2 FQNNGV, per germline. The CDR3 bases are TGTGCCAGCAGCTCTGACACCCTGAACACTGAAGCTTTCTTT. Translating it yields CASSSDTLNTEAFF.

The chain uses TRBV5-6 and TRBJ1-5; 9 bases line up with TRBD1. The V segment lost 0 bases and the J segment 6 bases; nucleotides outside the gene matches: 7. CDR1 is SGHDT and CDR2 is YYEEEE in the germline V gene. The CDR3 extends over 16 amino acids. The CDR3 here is CASSLGAGTGIQPQHF. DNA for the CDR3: TGTGCCAGCAGCTTGGGAGCCGGGACAGGGATTCAGCCCCAGCATTTT.

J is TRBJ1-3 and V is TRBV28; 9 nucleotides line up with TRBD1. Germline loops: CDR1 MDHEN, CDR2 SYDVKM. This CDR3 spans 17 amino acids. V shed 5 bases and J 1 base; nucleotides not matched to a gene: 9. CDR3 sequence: CASSPPPGQGSGNTIYF. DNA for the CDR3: TGTGCCAGCAGTCCCCCACCGGGACAGGGTTCTGGAAACACCATATATTTT.

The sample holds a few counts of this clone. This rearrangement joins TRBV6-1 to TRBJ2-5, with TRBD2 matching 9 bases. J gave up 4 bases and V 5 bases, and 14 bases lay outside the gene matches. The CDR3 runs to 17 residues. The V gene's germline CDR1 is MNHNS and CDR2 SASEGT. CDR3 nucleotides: TGTGCCAGCAGTAAAGTTATAGCGGGGGCCGGGGGAGAGACCCAGTACTTC. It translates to CASSKVIAGAGGETQYF.

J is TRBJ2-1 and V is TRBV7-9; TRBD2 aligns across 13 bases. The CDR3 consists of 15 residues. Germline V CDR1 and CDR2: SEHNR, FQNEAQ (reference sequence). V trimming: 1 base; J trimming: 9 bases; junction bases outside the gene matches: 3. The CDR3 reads CASSLGLAGGGEQFF. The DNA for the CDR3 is TGTGCCAGCAGCTTAGGACTAGCGGGGGGAGGTGAGCAGTTCTTC.

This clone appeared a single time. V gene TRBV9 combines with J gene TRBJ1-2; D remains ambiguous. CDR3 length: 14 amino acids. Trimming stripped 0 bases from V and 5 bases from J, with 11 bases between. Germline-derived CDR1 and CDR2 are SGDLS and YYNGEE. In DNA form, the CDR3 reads TGTGCCAGCAGCGTAGAATCAGGCCGGTATGGCTACACCTTC. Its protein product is CASSVESGRYGYTF.

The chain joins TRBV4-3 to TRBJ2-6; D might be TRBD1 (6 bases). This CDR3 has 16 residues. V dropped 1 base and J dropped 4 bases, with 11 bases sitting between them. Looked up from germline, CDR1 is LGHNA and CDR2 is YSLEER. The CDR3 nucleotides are TGCGCCAGCAGCCAAGCTGGGACAACAGGGGCCAACGTCCTGACTTTC. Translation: CASSQAGTTGANVLTF.

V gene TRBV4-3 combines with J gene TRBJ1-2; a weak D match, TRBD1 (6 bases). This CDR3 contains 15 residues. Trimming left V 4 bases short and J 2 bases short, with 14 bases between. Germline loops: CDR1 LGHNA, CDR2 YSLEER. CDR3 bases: TGCGCCAGCAGCCGAATCCGGGACAACAACTATGGCTACACCTTC. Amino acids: CASSRIRDNNYGYTF.

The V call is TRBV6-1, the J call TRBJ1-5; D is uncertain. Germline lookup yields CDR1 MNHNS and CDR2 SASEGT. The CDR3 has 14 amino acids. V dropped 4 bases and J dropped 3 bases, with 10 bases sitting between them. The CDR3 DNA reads TGTGCCAGCAGTGGAGAGGCAACCAATCAGCCCCAGCATTTT. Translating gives CASSGEATNQPQHF.

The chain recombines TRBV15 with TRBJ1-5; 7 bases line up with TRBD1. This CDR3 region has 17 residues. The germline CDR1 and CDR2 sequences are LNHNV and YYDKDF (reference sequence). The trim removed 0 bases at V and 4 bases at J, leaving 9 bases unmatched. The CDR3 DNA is TGTGCCACCAGCAGAGATCTGGTGTCCAGGGGGAATCAGCCCCAGCATTTT. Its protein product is CATSRDLVSRGNQPQHF.

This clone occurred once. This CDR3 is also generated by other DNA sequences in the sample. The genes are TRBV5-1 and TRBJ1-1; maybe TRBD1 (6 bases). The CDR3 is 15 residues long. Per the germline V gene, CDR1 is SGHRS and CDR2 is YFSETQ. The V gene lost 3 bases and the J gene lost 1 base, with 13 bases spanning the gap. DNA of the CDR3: TGCGCCAGCAGCTCCACCGGGACACCGAACACTGAAGCTTTCTTT. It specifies CASSSTGTPNTEAFF.

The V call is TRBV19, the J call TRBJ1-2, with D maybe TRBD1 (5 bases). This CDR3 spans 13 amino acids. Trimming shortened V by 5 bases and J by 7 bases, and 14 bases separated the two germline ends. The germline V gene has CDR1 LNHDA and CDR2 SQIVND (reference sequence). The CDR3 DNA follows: TGTGCCAGTAGTTCGACAGATTCAGGTGGCTACACCTTC. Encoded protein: CASSSTDSGGYTF.

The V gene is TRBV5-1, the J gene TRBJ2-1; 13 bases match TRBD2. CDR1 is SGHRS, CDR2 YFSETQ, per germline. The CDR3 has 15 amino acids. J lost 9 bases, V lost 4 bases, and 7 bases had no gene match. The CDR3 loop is CASSKGTSGAGEQFF. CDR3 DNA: TGCGCCAGCAGCAAAGGGACTAGCGGGGCTGGTGAGCAGTTCTTC.

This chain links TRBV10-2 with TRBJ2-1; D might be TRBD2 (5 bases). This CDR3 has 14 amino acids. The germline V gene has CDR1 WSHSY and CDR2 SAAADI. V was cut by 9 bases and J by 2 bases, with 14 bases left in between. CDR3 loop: CASAWRGTYNEQFF. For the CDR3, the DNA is TGCGCCAGTGCCTGGCGAGGGACCTACAATGAGCAGTTCTTC.

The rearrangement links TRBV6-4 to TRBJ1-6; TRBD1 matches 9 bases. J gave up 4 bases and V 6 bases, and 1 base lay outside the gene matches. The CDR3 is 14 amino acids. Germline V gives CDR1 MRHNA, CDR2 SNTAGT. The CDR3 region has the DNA TGTGCCAGCAGAGGGACAGGGTATAATTCACCCCTCCACTTT. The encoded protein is CASRGTGYNSPLHF.

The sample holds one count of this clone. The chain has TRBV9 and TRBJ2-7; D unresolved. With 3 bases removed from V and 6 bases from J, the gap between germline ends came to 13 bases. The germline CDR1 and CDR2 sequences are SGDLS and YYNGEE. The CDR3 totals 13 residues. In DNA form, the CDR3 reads TGTGCCAGCAGCGAGGAGACCGGGTTCGAGCAGTACTTC. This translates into CASSEETGFEQYF.

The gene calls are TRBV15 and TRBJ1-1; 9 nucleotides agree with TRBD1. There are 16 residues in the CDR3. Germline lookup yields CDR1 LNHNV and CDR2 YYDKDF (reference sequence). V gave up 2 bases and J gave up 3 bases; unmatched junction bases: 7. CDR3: CATSRPIGTGHTEAFF. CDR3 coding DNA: TGTGCCACCAGCAGACCTATAGGGACAGGGCACACTGAAGCTTTCTTT.

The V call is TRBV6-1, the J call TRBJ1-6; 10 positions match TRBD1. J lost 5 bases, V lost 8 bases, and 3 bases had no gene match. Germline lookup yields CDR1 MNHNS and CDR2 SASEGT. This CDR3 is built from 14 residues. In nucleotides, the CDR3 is TGTGCCAGCTGCGGGACAGGGGATAATTCACCCCTCCACTTT. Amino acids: CASCGTGDNSPLHF.

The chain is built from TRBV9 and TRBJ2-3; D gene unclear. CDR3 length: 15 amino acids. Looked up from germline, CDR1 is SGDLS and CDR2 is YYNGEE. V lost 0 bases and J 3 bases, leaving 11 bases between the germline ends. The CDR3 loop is CASSVAGGWTDTQYF. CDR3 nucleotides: TGTGCCAGCAGCGTAGCCGGCGGCTGGACAGATACGCAGTATTTT.

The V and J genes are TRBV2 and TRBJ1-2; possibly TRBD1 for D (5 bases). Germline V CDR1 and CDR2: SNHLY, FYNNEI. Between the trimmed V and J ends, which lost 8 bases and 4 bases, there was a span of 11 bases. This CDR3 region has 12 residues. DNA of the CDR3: TGTGCCAGCGGGGCGGAGAGCTATGGCTACACCTTC. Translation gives CASGAESYGYTF. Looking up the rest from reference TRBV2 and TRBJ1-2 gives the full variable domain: EPEVTQTPSHQVTQMGQEVILRCVPISNHLYFYWYRQILGQKVEFLVSFYNNEISEKSEIFDDQFSVERPDGSNFTLKIRSTKLEDSAMYFCASGAESYGYTFGSGTRLTVV.

CDR3 loop: CASSLTPFNYGYTF. DNA for the CDR3: TGCGCCAGCAGCTTGACACCTTTTAACTATGGCTACACCTTC. The chain is built from TRBV5-1 and TRBJ1-2; D uncertain. This CDR3 is built from 14 residues. Germline V gene data show CDR1 as SGHRS and CDR2 as YFSETQ. V was shortened by 1 base and J by 1 base, with 8 bases between the two germline ends.